The rows below give T cell receptor beta chains drawn from one sample of a study of spatial heterogeneity in lung cancer. TCRdb ran MiXCR on the 5' RACE reads and lists one entry per CDR3 protein. The table has about 120,000 distinct CDR3 sequences, over 9% seen once. The sample consisted of PBMCs, taken at follow-up. The receptors come from a male donor with early-stage non-small cell lung cancer. CDR3s include the opening cysteine and the closing phenylalanine or tryptophan.

TRBV5-1	TRBJ1-2	CASSTGDRGRGYTF
TRBV23-1	TRBJ2-5	CAGGQGVYHQETQYF
TRBV5-1	TRBJ1-1	CASSRTARGNTEAFF
TRBV5-1	TRBJ1-3	CASSLAGSRFGNTIYF
TRBV12-3/TRBV12-4	TRBJ1-4	CASSFTGEKLFF
TRBV28	TRBJ1-5	CASSSPSGTANNQPQHF
TRBV3-1	TRBJ2-2	CASSERLAITGELFF
TRBV5-5	TRBJ2-2	CASSSYITGELFF
TRBV7-9	TRBJ1-1	CASSLGREAFF
TRBV20-1	TRBJ1-2	CSARGIWGYTF
TRBV20-1	TRBJ2-7	CSATGQGNEQYF
TRBV4-1	TRBJ2-1	CASSQPGTSRYNEQFF
TRBV28	TRBJ2-3	CASSLRRGGSTDTQYF
TRBV4-2	TRBJ2-5	CASSQDVAGGQKTQYF
TRBV9	TRBJ1-1	CASSVPWDRGNTEAFF
TRBV11-2	TRBJ1-2	CASSLGRDGYTF
TRBV28	TRBJ2-7	CASSQSGPLLYEQYF
TRBV3-1	TRBJ1-5	CASSPQHQPQHF
TRBV20-1	TRBJ1-1	CSARSRGRTLNTEAFF
TRBV30	TRBJ1-5	CAWSGQQGQPQHF
TRBV19	TRBJ1-5	CASSDRQGLVQPQHF
TRBV5-4	TRBJ2-7	CASSPQGSENEQYF
TRBV12-3/TRBV12-4	TRBJ1-2	CASSLSSDRGKGYTF
TRBV7-2	TRBJ2-5	CASSPWAGETQYF
TRBV7-2	TRBJ2-1	CASSTFRLAGGYNEQFF
TRBV19	TRBJ2-5	CASSIKGTGQETQYF
TRBV7-8	TRBJ1-1	CASSLAGTGLKAFF
TRBV27	TRBJ1-2	CASSFDRGYGYTF
TRBV7-6	TRBJ2-6	CASSRQGSTLSGANVLTF
TRBV7-2	TRBJ1-5	CASSLEGAVGNQPQHF
TRBV19	TRBJ2-7	CASSSRTGTDEQYF
TRBV12-3/TRBV12-4	TRBJ1-5	CASSFGTGIQPQHF
TRBV7-3	TRBJ2-5	CASSLTRLAGGQETQYF
TRBV30	TRBJ2-2	CAWSSGPWGGELFF
TRBV6-2/TRBV6-3	TRBJ2-7	CASRWTESSYEQYF
TRBV2	TRBJ1-5	CASSGDLQPQHF
TRBV18	TRBJ1-5	CASSPGQVNSNQPQHF
TRBV6-5	TRBJ1-1	CASREGQRAFF
TRBV6-1	TRBJ1-5	CASSVGGNQPQHF
TRBV5-1	TRBJ1-5	CASSPGRGEPQHF
TRBV19	TRBJ2-5	CASISTSGGRETQYF
TRBV10-2	TRBJ1-1	CASQVRQGENTEAFF
TRBV9	TRBJ2-1	CASSVGGAGSYNEQFF
TRBV7-2	TRBJ1-5	CASSPDARNQPQHF
TRBV29-1	TRBJ1-1	CSVEGPMNTEAFF
TRBV5-4	TRBJ2-3	CASSLAYGYTDTQYF
TRBV6-4	TRBJ1-5	CASSERPGTGPQHF
TRBV6-1	TRBJ2-5	CASSASGGPGNAQETQYF
TRBV14	TRBJ1-4	CASSQDVGKKLFF
TRBV7-9	TRBJ2-5	CASSLALGQGKQETQYF
TRBV9	TRBJ1-3	CASSVGDRVRNTIYF
TRBV15	TRBJ2-1	CATSRGQTSFYNEQFF